This T cell receptor beta chain was identified in a study of T cells in Graves' hyperthyroidism and ophthalmopathy. Study results and limitations: Ophthalmopathy prediction by the model preceded onset by a median 6.5 months.

Per germline, CDR1 MNHEY and CDR2 SVGEGT. CDR3 length: 17 residues. V was trimmed by 7 bases and J by 6 bases, leaving 27 bases between them. TCR beta CDR3 regions were amplified from RNA. Researchers ran a first-round RT-PCR on the TCR CDR3 using the HTBI primer set. TCRdb reprocessed the multiplex PCR reads via MiXCR and lists one record per CDR3 protein. The sample records 450,000 to 650,000 distinct CDR3 sequences, less than 25% being singletons. The patients, who ranged from 18 to 65 in age, presented with newly diagnosed hyperthyroidism lasting under 2 months. This clonotype showed up many times. What it binds is not known.

The gene calls are TRBV6-2 or TRBV6-3 and TRBJ1-1; D gene unclear. The clonotype originates from a man younger than 30 with Graves' hyperthyroidism. The material sequenced was blood. CDR3 nucleotide sequence: TGTGCCAGCAAATCCGTGTCTCGGCAGGCTAGGTTCGCTGAAGCTTTCTTT. This codes for CASKSVSRQARFAEAFF.